This T cell receptor beta chain was sequenced during a study of blood T cell repertoires in COVID-19. Original analysis: The assay estimated nucleated cells by amplifying reference gene primers. TCRdb keeps only in-frame clones here, not all; method: immunoSEQ multiplex PCR. The V and J calls and clone size come from that table; D and trimming were worked out from the DNA. The sample shows around 380,000 clones, more than 65% of them seen only once. CDR1 is LGHDT, CDR2 YNNKEL, per germline (reference sequence). The CDR3 consists of 14 residues. Trimming removed 5 bases from V and 4 bases from J, with 11 bases in between.

The chain combines TRBV3-1 (or the pseudogene TRBV3-2) with TRBJ1-4; D not resolved. Material for sequencing was peripheral blood. The source is a human donor with acute or convalescent COVID-19. The donor label of this sample is uncertain. CDR3 nucleotides: TGTGCCAGCAGCATCCGAGGGAATAATGAAAAACTGTTTTTT. It translates to CASSIRGNNEKLFF.